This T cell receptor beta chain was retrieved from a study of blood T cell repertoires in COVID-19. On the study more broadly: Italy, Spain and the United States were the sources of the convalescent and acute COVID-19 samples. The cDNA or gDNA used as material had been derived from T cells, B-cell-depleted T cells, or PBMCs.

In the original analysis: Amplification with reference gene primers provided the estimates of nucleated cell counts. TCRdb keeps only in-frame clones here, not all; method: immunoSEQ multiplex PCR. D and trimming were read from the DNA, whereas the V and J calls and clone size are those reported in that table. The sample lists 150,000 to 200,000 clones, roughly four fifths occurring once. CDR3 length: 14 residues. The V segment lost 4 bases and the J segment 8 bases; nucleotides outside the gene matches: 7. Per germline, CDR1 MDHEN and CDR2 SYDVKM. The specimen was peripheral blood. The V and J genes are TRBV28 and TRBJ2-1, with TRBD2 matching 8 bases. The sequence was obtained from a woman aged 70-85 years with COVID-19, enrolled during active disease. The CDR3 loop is CASSSQTSDDEQFF. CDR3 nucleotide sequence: TGTGCCAGCAGTTCCCAGACTAGCGACGATGAGCAGTTCTTC.